One T cell receptor beta chain is described in this entry. Its antigen is not identified. Primers for the PCR totalled 60 Vbeta and 13 Jbeta. Sequenced by immunoSEQ multiplex PCR; TCRdb stores in-frame clones only, minus some. This table holds about 89,000 clones, 85% found once. These data are taken from a study of cytomegalovirus exposure and HLA in healthy donors. Among the donors, all were healthy bone marrow donors. With 0 bases clipped from V and 2 bases from J, the junction kept 5 bases outside the gene matches. The CDR3 runs to 16 residues. Per the germline V gene, CDR1 is GTSNPN and CDR2 is SVGIG (reference sequence). Findings of the study overall: Sequence variants that were highly shared formed a cluster that was likely a sequencing artifact. There were 150 to 200 TCR beta chains listed as cytomegalovirus-associated. Earlier findings revealed that most TCR beta V segments proved productive either about 90% or about 30% of the time.

Material: PBMCs. The clonotype comes from a middle-aged man in good health and CMV-seropositive. The gene calls are TRBV30 and TRBJ2-3; 10 bases align to TRBD2. DNA for the CDR3: TGTGCCTGGAGTGTACGGCTAGCGGGGGCCACAGATACGCAGTATTTT. This encodes CAWSVRLAGATDTQYF.